These 23 T cell receptor beta chains originate from one sample sequenced in a study of blood T cell repertoires in COVID-19. Profiled with immunoSEQ multiplex PCR; TCRdb holds only in-frame clones, not every one. Of tens of thousands of clones listed, more than 80% were seen once; the top ten hold about a sixth. What was sequenced was peripheral blood. The receptors come from a human donor in a cohort sampled during active COVID-19.

The V gene is TRBV6-5, the J gene TRBJ1-2, with D possibly matching TRBD1 (6 bases). Deletions cut 6 bases from V and 6 bases from J, with 20 bases between. Germline assignment: CDR1 MNHEY and CDR2 SVGAGI. The CDR3 spans 15 residues. Here the CDR3 DNA reads TGTGCCAGCAGACCCACAGGGACCTCGTGGAATGGCTACACCTTC. This translates into CASRPTGTSWNGYTF.

The V call is TRBV6-4, the J call TRBJ2-7, with D possibly being TRBD2 (5 bases). Germline assignment: CDR1 MRHNA and CDR2 SNTAGT. This CDR3 region has 14 residues. Trimming pared 5 bases from V and 0 bases from J, leaving 11 bases between. The CDR3 DNA reads TGTGCCAGCAGTAGGATCGGGGACTCCTACGAGCAGTACTTC. This sequence encodes CASSRIGDSYEQYF.

The chain is built from TRBV7-8 and TRBJ2-7, with a weak D call TRBD1 (6 bases). V was pared by 2 bases and J by 6 bases, with 8 bases between. Per germline, CDR1 SGHVS and CDR2 FQNEAQ. This CDR3 comprises 12 residues. The CDR3 nucleotides read TGTGCCAGCAGCTTAAGGGGGTCCGAGCAGTACTTC. Translating it yields CASSLRGSEQYF.

The V and J genes are TRBV18 and TRBJ2-2, with 8 bases aligning to TRBD2. The V gene's germline CDR1 is KGHSH and CDR2 LQKENI. The CDR3 contains 15 residues. V lost 1 base and J lost 4; bases outside the gene matches: 2. CDR3 coding DNA: TGTGCCAGCTCACCACGCGGGGGGCTCACCGGGGAGCTGTTTTTT. As protein: CASSPRGGLTGELFF.

The chain couples TRBV7-3 to TRBJ1-2, with D possibly matching TRBD1 (5 bases). The CDR3 consists of 13 residues. Germline lookup yields CDR1 SGHTA and CDR2 FQGTGA. V dropped 3 bases and J dropped 4 bases, with 9 bases sitting between them. CDR3 bases: TGTGCCAGCAGCTTCGACGGGGGCTATGGCTACACCTTC. Protein sequence: CASSFDGGYGYTF.

The chain joins TRBV7-6 to TRBJ2-2; 11 nucleotides line up with TRBD1. Trimming cost V 4 bases and J 3 bases; bases outside gene matches: 13. This CDR3 has 19 residues. Looked up from germline, CDR1 is SGHVS and CDR2 is FNYEAQ. The CDR3 region has the DNA TGTGCCAGCAGCTACTGGACAGGGGGCTCCTTCCGCTACACCGGGGAGCTGTTTTTT. Protein product: CASSYWTGGSFRYTGELFF.

The genes are TRBV25-1 and TRBJ2-3; 9 bases fit TRBD2. The CDR3 is 14 amino acids. With V trimmed by 6 bases and J by 6 bases, 7 bases remained unmatched. Germline V lookup: CDR1 MGHDK, CDR2 SYGVNS. The CDR3 region has the DNA TGTGCCAGCAGCGTGGGGCTAGCGGGGGATACGCAGTATTTT. Its protein product is CASSVGLAGDTQYF.

The chain couples TRBV5-8 to TRBJ2-7; 8 bases align to TRBD1. Germline V CDR1 and CDR2: SGHTS, YDEGEE. Germline trimming cut 4 bases from V and 2 bases from J; bases unmatched to any gene: 14. This CDR3 has 17 amino acids. CDR3 nucleotide sequence: TGTGCCAGCAGCGCTCAGCCTTCCGGGACAGGAGCCTACGAGCAGTACTTC. Encoded protein: CASSAQPSGTGAYEQYF.

This rearrangement joins TRBV11-2 to TRBJ2-3, with 11 bases fitting TRBD2. V lost 3 bases and J lost 4; bases outside the gene matches: 3. CDR1 and CDR2 from the germline V gene are SGHAT and FQNNGV. The CDR3 is 15 residues long. CDR3: CASSFVAGGPDTQYF. The CDR3 DNA sequence: TGTGCCAGCAGCTTTGTAGCGGGGGGGCCAGATACGCAGTATTTT.

This sequence joins TRBV6-5 and TRBJ2-5; 9 bases align to TRBD1. The CDR3 runs 14 residues. Trimming cost V 6 bases and J 5 bases; bases outside gene matches: 7. CDR1 is MNHEY and CDR2 is SVGAGI in the germline V gene. The CDR3 region is CASRPTTGGETQYF. Written as DNA, the CDR3 is TGTGCCAGCAGACCAACGACAGGGGGTGAGACCCAGTACTTC.

The CDR3 protein is CASSSRGQIGDTEAFF. The CDR3 DNA reads TGTGCCAGCAGCTCTAGGGGACAGATCGGGGACACTGAAGCTTTCTTT. V usage is TRBV7-9 and J usage is TRBJ1-1; TRBD1 matches 7 bases. The V gene end was trimmed by 4 bases and the J gene end by 3 bases; junction bases not matched to a gene: 11. Germline V lookup: CDR1 SEHNR, CDR2 FQNEAQ (reference sequence). This CDR3 has 16 amino acids.

The rearrangement links TRBV5-4 to TRBJ1-1; D perhaps matches TRBD1 (6 bases). Germline V lookup: CDR1 SGHNT, CDR2 YYREEE (reference sequence). CDR3 length equals 13 residues. The V gene lost 1 base and the J gene lost 10 bases, with 14 bases spanning the gap. The CDR3 sequence: CASSLIGGQIAFF. CDR3 nucleotide sequence: TGTGCCAGCAGCTTGATTGGTGGACAGATAGCTTTCTTT.

V gene TRBV19 combines with J gene TRBJ2-3; 11 nucleotides match TRBD1. This CDR3 is 15 amino acids long. In germline, CDR1 is LNHDA, CDR2 SQIVND (reference sequence). V was pared by 5 bases and J by 8 bases, with 9 bases of the junction left unmatched. CDR3 coding DNA: TGTGCCAGTAGTGGGACAGGGGGGCGCGAAGGTACGCAGTATTTT. Protein sequence: CASSGTGGREGTQYF.

This clone was observed a single time. The genes are TRBV5-6 and TRBJ2-2; weak D call: TRBD1 (6 bases). Trimming took 8 bases from V and 2 from J, leaving 19 bases between them. Germline V gene lookup returns CDR1 SGHDT and CDR2 YYEEEE. The CDR3 is 16 residues long. Here the CDR3 reads CARGTCWGPNTGELFF. CDR3 coding DNA: TGTGCCAGGGGGACATGCTGGGGGCCTAACACCGGGGAGCTGTTTTTT.

Note on this clone: At one of its ends the junction is not consistent with the germline gene, which may arise from a read error. Other nucleotide sequences from this sample produce the same CDR3. The gene calls are TRBV14 and TRBJ1-2, with no clear D. The CDR3 loop spans 15 amino acids. CDR1 and CDR2 (germline): SGHDN, FVKESK. CDR3 DNA: TGTGCCAGTAGCCAAGAGTGGGGAAAGGCGGGAGGCTACACCTTC. Its translation is CASSQEWGKAGGYTF.

The rearrangement links TRBV3-1 (or the pseudogene TRBV3-2) to TRBJ2-7; 7 bases are shared with TRBD1. This CDR3 contains 14 residues. Looked up from germline, CDR1 is LGHDT and CDR2 is YNNKEL (reference sequence). V lost 5 bases to trimming and J lost 2 bases; unmatched junction nucleotides: 6. The CDR3 DNA follows: TGTGCCAGCAGCGGGGACAGTCGGACCTACGAGCAGTACTTC. Protein product: CASSGDSRTYEQYF.

CDR3 nucleotides: TGTGCCAGCAGCTTAGCGGGGGGGCTGGACGAGCAGTACTTC. It yields the protein CASSLAGGLDEQYF. The V call is TRBV7-2, the J call TRBJ2-7, with D possibly TRBD2 on 7 matching bases. V was shortened by 0 bases and J by 5 bases, with 11 bases between the two germline ends. CDR1 is SGHTA and CDR2 is FQGNSA in the germline V gene. This CDR3 spans 14 amino acids.

This chain joins TRBV3-1 (or the pseudogene TRBV3-2) and TRBJ1-2; D may be TRBD1 (6 bases). The V end was cut by 1 base, the J end by 4 bases, with 7 bases between. Germline loops: CDR1 LGHDT, CDR2 YNNKEL (reference sequence). The CDR3 has 13 amino acids. This CDR3 is CASSQGTAYGYTF. CDR3 nucleotide sequence: TGTGCCAGCAGCCAAGGGACAGCCTATGGCTACACCTTC.

The chain has TRBV18 and TRBJ1-1; 7 bases align to TRBD1. The CDR3 covers 13 residues. Germline-derived CDR1 and CDR2 are KGHSH and LQKENI. Trimming at V came to 6 bases and at J to 7 bases, leaving 8 bases not matched to a gene. CDR3 DNA sequence: TGTGCCAGCTCGCACGACAGGGAAAATGAAGCTTTCTTT. This sequence encodes CASSHDRENEAFF.

This sequence joins TRBV7-2 and TRBJ1-1; 10 nucleotides align to TRBD1. The V segment lost 5 bases and the J segment 5 bases; nucleotides outside the gene matches: 5. The germline V gene encodes CDR1 SGHTA and CDR2 FQGNSA. This CDR3 contains 14 residues. The CDR3, as DNA: TGTGCCAGCAGCCAGGGACAGGGGAAGACTGAAGCTTTCTTT. This translates into CASSQGQGKTEAFF. Full variable domain (remainder filled in from reference TRBV7-2 and TRBJ1-1): GAGVSQSPSNKVTEKGKDVELRCDPISGHTALYWYRQSLGQGLEFLIYFQGNSAPDKSGLPSDRFSAERTGGSVSTLTIQRTQQEDSAVYLCASSQGQGKTEAFFGQGTRLTVV.

This chain links TRBV5-1 with TRBJ2-7; a possible D gene is TRBD1 (6 bases). The CDR3 sequence is 15 residues long. V lost 3 bases and J 2 bases, leaving 15 bases between the germline ends. Germline V gene data show CDR1 as SGHRS and CDR2 as YFSETQ. The CDR3 loop reads CASSSVQGKAYEQYF. In DNA form, the CDR3 reads TGCGCCAGCAGCTCGGTACAGGGCAAGGCCTACGAGCAGTACTTC.

The J gene is TRBJ2-3, the V gene TRBV11-2; 8 bases align to TRBD2. With V trimmed by 6 bases and J by 0 bases, 8 bases remained unmatched. The CDR3 spans 16 residues. Per germline, CDR1 SGHAT and CDR2 FQNNGV. The CDR3 here is CASRYSSGASTDTQYF. The CDR3, as DNA: TGTGCCAGCAGATATAGTAGCGGGGCTAGCACAGATACGCAGTATTTT.

The chain combines TRBV14 with TRBJ2-2; 10 nucleotides line up with TRBD1. V was clipped by 4 bases and J by 5 bases; unmatched bases: 7. Germline V gene sequence: CDR1 SGHDN, CDR2 FVKESK. CDR3 length equals 16 residues. This chain's CDR3 is CASSPAPGQGTGELFF. The CDR3 nucleotides are TGTGCCAGCAGCCCAGCACCGGGACAGGGGACCGGGGAGCTGTTTTTT.